This T cell receptor beta chain emerged from a study of cytomegalovirus exposure and HLA in healthy donors. Looked up from germline, CDR1 is SNHLY and CDR2 is FYNNEI. This CDR3 comprises 13 residues. Trimming cost V 3 bases and J 8 bases; bases outside gene matches: 6. 13 Jbeta primers and 60 Vbeta primers were used for the PCR. Sequencing used immunoSEQ multiplex PCR; TCRdb keeps in-frame clones, though not all of them. Counted here are about 110,000 clones, around 78% occurring once; the ten biggest clones make up around 7.8%. The sequencing sample was made of PBMCs. This receptor was taken from a young man in good health and CMV-seronegative. The J gene is TRBJ1-2, the V gene TRBV2; 7 nucleotides line up with TRBD1. The CDR3 DNA sequence: TGTGCCAGCAGTGACGACAGGGATTACGGCTACACCTTC. It specifies CASSDDRDYGYTF.